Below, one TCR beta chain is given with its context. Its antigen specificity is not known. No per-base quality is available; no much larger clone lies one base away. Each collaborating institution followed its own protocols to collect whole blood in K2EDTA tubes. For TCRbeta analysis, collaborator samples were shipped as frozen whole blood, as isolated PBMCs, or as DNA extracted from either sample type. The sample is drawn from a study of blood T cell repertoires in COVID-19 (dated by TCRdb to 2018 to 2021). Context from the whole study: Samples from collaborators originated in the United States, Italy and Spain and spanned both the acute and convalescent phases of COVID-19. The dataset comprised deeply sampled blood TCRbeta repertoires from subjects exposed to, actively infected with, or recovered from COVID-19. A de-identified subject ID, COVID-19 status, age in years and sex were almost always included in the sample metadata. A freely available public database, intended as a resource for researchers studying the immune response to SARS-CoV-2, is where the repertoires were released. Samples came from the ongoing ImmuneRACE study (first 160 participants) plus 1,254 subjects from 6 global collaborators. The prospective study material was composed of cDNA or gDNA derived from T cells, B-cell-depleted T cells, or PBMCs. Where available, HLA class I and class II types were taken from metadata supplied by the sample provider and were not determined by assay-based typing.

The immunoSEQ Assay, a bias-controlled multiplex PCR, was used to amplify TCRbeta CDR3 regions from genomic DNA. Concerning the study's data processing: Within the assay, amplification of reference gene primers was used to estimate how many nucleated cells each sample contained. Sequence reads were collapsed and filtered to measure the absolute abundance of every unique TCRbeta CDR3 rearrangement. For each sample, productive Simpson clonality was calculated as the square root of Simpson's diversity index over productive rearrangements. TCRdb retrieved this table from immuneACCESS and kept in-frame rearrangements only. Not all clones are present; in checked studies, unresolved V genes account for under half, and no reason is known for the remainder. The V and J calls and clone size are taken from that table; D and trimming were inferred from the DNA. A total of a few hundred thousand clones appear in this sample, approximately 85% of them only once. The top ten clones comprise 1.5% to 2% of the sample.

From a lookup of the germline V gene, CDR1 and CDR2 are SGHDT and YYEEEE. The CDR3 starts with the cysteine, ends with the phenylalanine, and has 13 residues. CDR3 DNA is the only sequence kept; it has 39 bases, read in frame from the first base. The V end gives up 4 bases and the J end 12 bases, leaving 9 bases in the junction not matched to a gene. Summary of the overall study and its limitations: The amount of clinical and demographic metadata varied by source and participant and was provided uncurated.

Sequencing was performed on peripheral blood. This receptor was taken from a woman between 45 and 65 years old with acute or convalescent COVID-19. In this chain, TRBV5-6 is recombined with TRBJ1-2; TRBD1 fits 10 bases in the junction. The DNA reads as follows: TGTGCCAGCAGCCCAGGGACAGGGGATAGAGACACCTTC. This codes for CASSPGTGDRDTF.